This TCR beta chain was recorded in a study of beta chain features in type 1 diabetes. The CDR3 length is 16 residues. The V gene's germline CDR1 is SGHVS and CDR2 FQNEAQ. The germline V and J ends were trimmed by 5 bases and 3 bases, with 16 bases remaining between them. The study reverse transcribed the entire isolated RNA, so it sequenced expressed TCRB transcripts. Produced via immunoSEQ multiplex PCR; TCRdb's table is partial and in-frame only. Seen here are almost 350,000 clones, 20% observed once, and the top ten hold about 0.045%. This clone was seen a few times. Its antigen is as yet unknown. Broader study findings: Among all four CD4+ subsets, Type 1 diabetes patients had TCRB CDR3s that were moderately but significantly shorter. Any HLA-type effect on TCRB rearrangement remained unresolved here.

A single heparinised draw of approximately 110 mL on average was taken per donor. Naive, central memory, regulatory and stem cell-like memory cells within the CD4+ compartment were sorted using CD45RO/CCR7/CD25/CD127/CD95/CD27. The gene calls are TRBV7-8 and TRBJ2-2, with D perhaps TRBD1 (5 bases). Sample: naive CD4+ T cells from blood. This TCR was recovered from a woman aged 18-29 years in good health. This CDR3 is CASSRTRVLDTGELFF. DNA for the CDR3: TGTGCCAGCAGCCGCACCAGGGTTTTGGACACCGGGGAGCTGTTTTTT.